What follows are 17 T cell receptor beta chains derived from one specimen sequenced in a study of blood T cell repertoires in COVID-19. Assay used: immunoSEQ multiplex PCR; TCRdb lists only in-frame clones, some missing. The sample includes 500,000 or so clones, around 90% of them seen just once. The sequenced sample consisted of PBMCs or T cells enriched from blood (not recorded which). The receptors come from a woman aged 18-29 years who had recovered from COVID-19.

CDR3 DNA: TGCGCCAGCAGGGGGGGGCGGGAGCTGTTTTTT. This gives the protein CASRGGRELFF. The genes are TRBV23-1 and TRBJ2-2, with D tentatively TRBD2 (7 bases). TRBV23-1 is known as an ORF, though its function is uncertain. The CDR3 sequence is 11 residues long. Trimming took off 6 bases at V and 9 bases at J, with 8 bases between the two ends.

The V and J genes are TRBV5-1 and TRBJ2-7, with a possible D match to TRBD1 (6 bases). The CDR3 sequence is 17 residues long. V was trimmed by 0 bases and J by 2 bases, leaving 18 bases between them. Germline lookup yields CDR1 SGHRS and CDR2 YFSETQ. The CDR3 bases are TGCGCCAGCAGCTTGGGAGCAGGGGCCGACAACCCCTACGAGCAGTACTTC. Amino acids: CASSLGAGADNPYEQYF.

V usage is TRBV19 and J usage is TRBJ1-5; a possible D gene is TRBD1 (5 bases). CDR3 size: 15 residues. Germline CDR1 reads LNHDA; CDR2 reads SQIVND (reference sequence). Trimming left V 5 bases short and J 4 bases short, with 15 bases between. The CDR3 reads CASSYSGSANQPQHF. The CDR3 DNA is TGTGCCAGTAGTTATTCAGGGTCAGCGAATCAGCCCCAGCATTTT.

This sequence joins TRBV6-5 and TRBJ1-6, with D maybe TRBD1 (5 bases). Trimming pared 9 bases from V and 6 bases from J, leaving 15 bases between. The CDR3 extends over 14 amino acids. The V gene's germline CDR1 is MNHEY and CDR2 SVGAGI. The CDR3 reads CASKPGLLNSPLHF. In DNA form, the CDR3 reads TGTGCCAGTAAACCGGGACTGCTTAATTCACCCCTCCACTTT.

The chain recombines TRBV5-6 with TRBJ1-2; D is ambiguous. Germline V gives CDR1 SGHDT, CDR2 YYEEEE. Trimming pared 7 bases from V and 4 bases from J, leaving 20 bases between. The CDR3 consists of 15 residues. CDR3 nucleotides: TGTGCCAGCCTCTGGGGAGGGCTCCCTCTCTATGGCTACACCTTC. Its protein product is CASLWGGLPLYGYTF.

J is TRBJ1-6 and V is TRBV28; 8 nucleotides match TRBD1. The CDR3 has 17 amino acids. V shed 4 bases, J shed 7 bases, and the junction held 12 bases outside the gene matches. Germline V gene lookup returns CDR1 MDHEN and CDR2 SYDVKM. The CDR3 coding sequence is TGTGCCAGCAGTTCAGGACAGGGTTTTATGGGGAATTCACCCCTCCACTTT. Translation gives CASSSGQGFMGNSPLHF. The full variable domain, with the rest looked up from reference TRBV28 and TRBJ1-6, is DVKVTQSSRYLVKRTGEKVFLECVQDMDHENMFWYRQDPGLGLRLIYFSYDVKMKEKGDIPEGYSVSREKKERFSLILESASTNQTSMYLCASSSGQGFMGNSPLHFGNGTRLTVT.

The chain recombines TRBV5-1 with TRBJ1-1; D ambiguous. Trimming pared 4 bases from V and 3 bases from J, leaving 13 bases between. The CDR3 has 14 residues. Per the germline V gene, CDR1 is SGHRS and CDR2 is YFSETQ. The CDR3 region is CASSRDIIDTEAFF. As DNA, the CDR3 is TGCGCCAGCAGCCGAGACATAATCGACACTGAAGCTTTCTTT.

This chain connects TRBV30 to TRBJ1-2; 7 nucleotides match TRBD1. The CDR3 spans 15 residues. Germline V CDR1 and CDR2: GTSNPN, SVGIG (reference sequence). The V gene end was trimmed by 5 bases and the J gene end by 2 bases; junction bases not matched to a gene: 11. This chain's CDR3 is CAWWGGTDSNYGYTF. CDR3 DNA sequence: TGTGCCTGGTGGGGTGGGACAGACAGCAACTATGGCTACACCTTC.

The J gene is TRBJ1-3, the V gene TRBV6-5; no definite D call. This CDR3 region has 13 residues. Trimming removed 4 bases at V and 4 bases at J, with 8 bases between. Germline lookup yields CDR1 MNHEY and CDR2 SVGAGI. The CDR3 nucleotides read TGTGCCAGCAGTTTCACGGGGGGAAACACCATATATTTT. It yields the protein CASSFTGGNTIYF.

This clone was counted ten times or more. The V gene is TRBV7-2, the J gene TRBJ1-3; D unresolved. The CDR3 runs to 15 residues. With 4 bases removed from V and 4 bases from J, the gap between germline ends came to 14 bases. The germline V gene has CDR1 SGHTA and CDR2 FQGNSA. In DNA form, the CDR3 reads TGTGCCAGCAGCTCCAGACTCGGTGACGGAAACACCATATATTTT. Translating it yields CASSSRLGDGNTIYF.

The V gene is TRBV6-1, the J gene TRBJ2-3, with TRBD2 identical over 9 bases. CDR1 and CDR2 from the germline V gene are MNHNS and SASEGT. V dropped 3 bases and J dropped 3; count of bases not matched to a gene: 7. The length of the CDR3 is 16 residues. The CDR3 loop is CASSDRRGGQTDTQYF. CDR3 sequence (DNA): TGTGCCAGCAGTGATAGGCGGGGGGGCCAGACAGATACGCAGTATTTT.

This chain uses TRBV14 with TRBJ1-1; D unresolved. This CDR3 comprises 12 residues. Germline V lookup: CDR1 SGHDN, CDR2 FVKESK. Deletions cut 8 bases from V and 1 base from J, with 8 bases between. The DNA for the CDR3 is TGTGCCAGCGGGCAGAAGAACACTGAAGCTTTCTTT. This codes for CASGQKNTEAFF.

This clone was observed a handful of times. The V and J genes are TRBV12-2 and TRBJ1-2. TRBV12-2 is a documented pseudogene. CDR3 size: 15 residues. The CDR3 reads CASRQAHGPNYGYTF. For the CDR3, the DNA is TGTGCAAGTCGCCAAGCCCATGGTCCTAACTATGGCTACACCTTC.

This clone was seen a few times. DNA for the CDR3: TGTGCCACCAGCCCCCTGGAGGGGGGGGGAGTTGAAGCTTTCTTT. Encoded protein: CATSPLEGGGVEAFF. The V call is TRBV15, the J call TRBJ1-1; weak D call: TRBD1 (6 bases). CDR1 is LNHNV and CDR2 is YYDKDF in the germline V gene (reference sequence). V was shortened by 5 bases and J by 7 bases, with 20 bases between the two germline ends. The CDR3 sequence is 15 residues long.

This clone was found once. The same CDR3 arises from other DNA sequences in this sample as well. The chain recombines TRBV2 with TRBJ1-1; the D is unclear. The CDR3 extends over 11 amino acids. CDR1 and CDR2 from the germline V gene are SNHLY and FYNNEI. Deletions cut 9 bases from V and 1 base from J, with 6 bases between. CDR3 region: CASRQNTEAFF. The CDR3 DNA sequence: TGTGCCAGTCGACAGAACACTGAAGCTTTCTTT.

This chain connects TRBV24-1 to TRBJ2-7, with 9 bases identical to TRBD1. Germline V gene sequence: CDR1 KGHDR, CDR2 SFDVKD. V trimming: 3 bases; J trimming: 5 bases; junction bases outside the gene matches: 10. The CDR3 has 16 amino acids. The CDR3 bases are TGTGCCACCAGTGATCACAGGGGGCGACCAAGGGACGAGCAGTACTTC. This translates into CATSDHRGRPRDEQYF.

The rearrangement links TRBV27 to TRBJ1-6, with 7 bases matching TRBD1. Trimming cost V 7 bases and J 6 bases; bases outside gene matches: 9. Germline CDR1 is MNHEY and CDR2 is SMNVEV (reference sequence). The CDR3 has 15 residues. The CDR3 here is CASTARGDSNSPLHF. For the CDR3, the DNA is TGTGCCAGCACCGCCCGAGGGGACAGTAATTCACCCCTCCACTTT.